The clone carrying this T cell receptor (beta chain) showed up just once. Its antigen is still unknown. Systemic immunosuppression or a history of autoimmune disease excluded patients. The data originate from a study of OX40 agonist ivuxolimab in advanced cancers. Assay used: immunoSEQ multiplex PCR; TCRdb lists only in-frame clones, some missing. The profile shows 77,000 or so clones, just over 90% of them singletons. Whole-study results and caveats: Among the lowest levels of clonal expansion were found in partial responders at 0.1-3.0 mg/kg.

The CDR3 runs to 14 residues. CDR1 is SGHRS and CDR2 is YFSETQ in the germline V gene. Losses at the gene ends were 9 bases for V and 4 bases for J; bases not matched to a gene: 8. V and J are TRBV5-1 and TRBJ2-2, with 8 bases identical to TRBD1. The material sequenced was CD4+ or CD8+ T cells sorted from blood, taken in a trial of the OX40 agonist ivuxolimab. This TCR was sampled from an adult with an advanced solid tumor such as melanoma, head and neck, liver or kidney cancer. CDR3 protein: CATSQGAGTGELFF. The CDR3 bases are TGCGCCACCTCGCAGGGGGCGGGCACCGGGGAGCTGTTTTTT.